Listed below are T cell receptor beta chains from one sample, sequenced in a study of T-cell reconstitution after alpha-beta-depleted transplantation in children. TCRdb analysed the PCR reads with MiXCR anew, one entry per CDR3 protein. The table records fewer than 700,000 distinct CDR3 sequences, 13% of them present only once. Sample: PBMCs, mostly from graft donor cells, taken 360 days after TCRalphabeta/CD19-depleted stem cell transplant. All receptors derive from a male patient younger than 18 who had a stem cell transplant for acute myeloid leukemia, so the T cells may come from the graft donor. CDR3s include the opening cysteine and the closing phenylalanine or tryptophan. Each record gives: V gene, D gene, clone size, J gene, CDR3 protein, CDR3 DNA. D genes are given only for firm matches. The size of a clone is reported for some rows only, either as once, few or many, or as a class for expanded clones.

TRBV20-1,.,.,TRBJ1-1,CSAPRFGKDTEAFF,TGCAGTGCTCCCCGATTTGGGAAGGACACTGAAGCTTTCTTT
TRBV3-1,.,.,TRBJ1-1,CASSLEDTLGSFF,TGTGCCAGCAGCCTGGAGGATACTCTGGGGTCTTTCTTT
TRBV28,.,many,TRBJ2-7,CASGRLVPYEQYF,TGTGCCAGCGGTCGACTGGTCCCCTACGAGCAGTACTTC
TRBV7-2,TRBD2,few,TRBJ2-1,CASSLVGGRGYNEQFF,TGTGCCAGCAGCTTAGTGGGCGGGAGGGGGTACAATGAGCAGTTCTTC
TRBV7-3,TRBD2,many,TRBJ2-3,CASSSPGGQATDTQYF,TGTGCCAGCAGCTCCCCGGGAGGACAAGCTACAGATACGCAGTATTTT
TRBV20-1,.,.,TRBJ2-1,CSARVGGLEGEQFF,TGCAGTGCTAGGGTTGGCGGACTGGAGGGGGAGCAGTTCTTC
TRBV10-3,TRBD2,.,TRBJ2-3,CAISELSSGVTDTQYF,TGTGCCATCAGTGAGTTATCTAGCGGAGTTACAGATACGCAGTATTTT
TRBV9,.,few,TRBJ2-1,CASGFSINEQFF,TGTGCCAGCGGGTTTAGCATTAATGAGCAGTTCTTC
TRBV3-1,.,.,TRBJ2-1,CASSPRALREQFF,TGTGCCAGCAGCCCCCGGGCCCTACGAGAGCAGTTCTTC
TRBV5-1,TRBD2,.,TRBJ2-1,CASSSGSVAGERQFF,TGCGCCAGCAGCTCGGGGTCGGTAGCGGGAGAACGGCAGTTCTTC
TRBV20-1,.,.,TRBJ2-7,CRIRDSHSYEQYF,TGCAGGATCCGGGACTCCCACTCCTACGAGCAGTACTTC
TRBV13,TRBD2,many,TRBJ2-5,CASSLEREGRETQYF,TGTGCCAGCAGCTTAGAGCGGGAGGGCCGAGAGACCCAGTACTTC
TRBV7-2,.,.,TRBJ2-1,CASSKGLEYNEQFF,TGTGCCAGCAGCAAGGGGCTAGAATACAATGAGCAGTTCTTC
TRBV7-2,.,few,TRBJ2-7,CASSAVQPYEQYF,TGTGCCAGCAGCGCCGTACAACCCTACGAGCAGTACTTC
TRBV18,TRBD1,.,TRBJ1-2,CASSLAQGIDGYTF,TGTGCCAGCTCACTTGCACAGGGGATTGATGGCTACACCTTC
TRBV11-3,TRBD2,.,TRBJ2-5,CASSSRAGAGETQYF,TGTGCCAGCAGCTCTCGAGCGGGAGCGGGTGAGACCCAGTACTTC
TRBV9,.,many,TRBJ2-1,CASSVAGATEQFF,TGTGCCAGCAGCGTGGCAGGGGCCACTGAGCAGTTCTTC
TRBV4-2,.,.,TRBJ2-3,CASSQDLASRTDTQYF,TGTGCCAGCAGCCAAGATTTGGCGTCACGCACAGATACGCAGTATTTT
TRBV4-3,TRBD2,few,TRBJ2-2,CASSQERLAMNTGELFF,TGCGCCAGCAGCCAGGAACGACTAGCGATGAACACCGGGGAGCTGTTTTTT
TRBV4-1,.,few,TRBJ1-1,CASSQPAGVGAFF,TGCGCCAGCAGCCAACCGGCGGGCGTGGGGGCTTTCTTT
TRBV3-1,.,.,TRBJ2-3,CASSQYFVIAPTDTQYF,TGTGCCAGCAGCCAATACTTTGTAATAGCCCCCACAGATACGCAGTATTTT
TRBV19,.,.,TRBJ1-4,CASRTATNEKLFF,TGTGCCAGTAGGACAGCAACTAATGAAAAACTGTTTTTT